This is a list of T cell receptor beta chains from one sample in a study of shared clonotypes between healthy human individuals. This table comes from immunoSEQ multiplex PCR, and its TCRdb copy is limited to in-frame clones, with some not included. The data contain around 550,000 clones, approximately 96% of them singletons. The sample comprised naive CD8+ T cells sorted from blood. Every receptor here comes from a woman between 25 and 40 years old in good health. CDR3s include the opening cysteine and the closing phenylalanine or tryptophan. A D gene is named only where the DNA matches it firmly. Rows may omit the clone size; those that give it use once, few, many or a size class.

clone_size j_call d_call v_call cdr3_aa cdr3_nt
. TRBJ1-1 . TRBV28 CASKGGGTEAFF TGTGCCAGCAAGGGCGGGGGCACTGAAGCTTTCTTT
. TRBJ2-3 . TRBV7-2 CASSYTKGYQNTDTQYF TGTGCCAGCAGCTATACTAAAGGGTATCAAAACACAGATACGCAGTATTTT
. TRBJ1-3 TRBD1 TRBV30 CAWATSGQGTPGNTIYF TGTGCCTGGGCCACGTCCGGACAGGGGACCCCTGGAAACACCATATATTTT
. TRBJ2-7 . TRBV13 CASSHPDGSLSYEQYF TGTGCCAGCAGCCACCCAGACGGAAGCCTCTCCTACGAGCAGTACTTC
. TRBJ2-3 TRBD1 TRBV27 CASSPGQAITDTQYF TGTGCCAGCAGCCCGGGACAGGCTATCACAGATACGCAGTATTTT
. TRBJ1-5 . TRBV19 CASSYGQFNQPQHF TGTGCCAGTAGTTACGGACAGTTCAATCAGCCCCAGCATTTT
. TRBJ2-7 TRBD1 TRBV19 CATTPGTGRYEQYF TGTGCCACCACGCCCGGGACAGGGAGATACGAGCAGTACTTC
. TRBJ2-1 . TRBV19 CASSISDGNEQFF TGTGCCAGTAGTATATCGGACGGGAATGAGCAGTTCTTC
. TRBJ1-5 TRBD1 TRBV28 CASSFLGQESNQPQHF TGTGCCAGCAGTTTTTTGGGACAGGAGAGCAATCAGCCCCAGCATTTT
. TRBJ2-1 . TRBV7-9 CASSLSTYNEQFF TGTGCCAGCAGCTTATCGACGTACAATGAGCAGTTCTTC
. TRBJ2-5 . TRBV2 CASSHRDRQETQYF TGTGCCAGCAGCCACCGGGACCGACAAGAGACCCAGTACTTC
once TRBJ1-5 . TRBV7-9 CASSFSGAAQPQHF TGTGCCAGCAGCTTTTCAGGGGCGGCTCAGCCCCAGCATTTT